This passage covers 22 T cell receptor beta chains from one sample sequenced in a study of high-grade serous ovarian cancer treatment subgroups. Tumor samples were taken before definitive surgery or chemotherapy. This table comes from immunoSEQ multiplex PCR, and its TCRdb copy is limited to in-frame clones, with some not included. This table holds around 30,000 clones, 80% to 90% found once. Sequenced sample: tumor tissue. The origin of the receptors is a human donor with high-grade serous ovarian cancer.

This clone is a singleton in its sample. The gene calls are TRBV5-6 and TRBJ2-7, with 9 bases aligning to TRBD2. Losses at the gene ends were 7 bases for V and 0 bases for J; bases not matched to a gene: 8. The CDR3 is made up of 15 amino acids. The germline V gene encodes CDR1 SGHDT and CDR2 YYEEEE. The CDR3 nucleotides are TGTGCCAGCTCCAGAGTGACTAGCGGCTCCTACGAGCAGTACTTC. Amino acids: CASSRVTSGSYEQYF.

The chain joins TRBV11-3 to TRBJ2-2; D is unclear. The CDR3 is 14 residues long. Germline values: CDR1 SGHNT, CDR2 YENEEA. Trimming took off 0 bases at V and 2 bases at J, with 4 bases between the two ends. The CDR3 spells CASSLEQNTGELFF. The DNA of the CDR3 is TGTGCCAGCAGCTTAGAACAAAACACCGGGGAGCTGTTTTTT.

This chain joins TRBV9 and TRBJ1-5; D is undetermined. V lost 0 bases, J lost 4 bases, and 8 bases lay in between. The CDR3 contains 14 residues. Germline assignment: CDR1 SGDLS and CDR2 YYNGEE. CDR3: CASSVGPLNQPQHF. The DNA for the CDR3 is TGTGCCAGCAGCGTAGGCCCGCTAAATCAGCCCCAGCATTTT. Full variable domain (missing parts from reference TRBV9 and TRBJ1-5): DSGVTQTPKHLITATGQRVTLRCSPRSGDLSVYWYQQSLDQGLQFLIQYYNGEERAKGNILERFSAQQFPDLHSELNLSSLELGDSALYFCASSVGPLNQPQHFGDGTRLSIL.

This rearrangement joins TRBV11-2 to TRBJ2-3; 7 nucleotides line up with TRBD2. V was clipped by 7 bases and J by 2 bases; unmatched bases: 15. This CDR3 has 17 residues. The germline CDR1 and CDR2 sequences are SGHAT and FQNNGV. CDR3 loop: CASTNGRYGGNTDTQYF. Here the CDR3 DNA reads TGTGCCAGCACGAACGGGAGGTATGGGGGGAACACAGATACGCAGTATTTT.

The rearrangement joins TRBV19 to TRBJ2-7, with D perhaps matching TRBD1 (5 bases). Germline loops: CDR1 LNHDA, CDR2 SQIVND (reference sequence). The germline V and J ends were trimmed by 0 bases and 4 bases, with 10 bases remaining between them. The CDR3 contains 14 residues. The CDR3 loop reads CASSIDREPYEQYF. CDR3 DNA sequence: TGTGCCAGTAGTATAGACAGGGAACCGTACGAGCAGTACTTC.

J is TRBJ2-5 and V is TRBV5-1; 9 bases are shared with TRBD2. Per the germline V gene, CDR1 is SGHRS and CDR2 is YFSETQ. This CDR3 region has 16 residues. V lost 3 bases to trimming and J lost 2 bases; unmatched junction nucleotides: 8. The CDR3 DNA follows: TGCGCCAGCAGCTATAGGGGCGCGGGAGGGCAAGAGACCCAGTACTTC. The encoded protein is CASSYRGAGGQETQYF.

The chain carries TRBV19 and TRBJ1-4; D not resolved. The germline V gene has CDR1 LNHDA and CDR2 SQIVND (reference sequence). V was shortened by 7 bases and J by 11 bases, with 11 bases between the two germline ends. The CDR3 is made up of 11 amino acids. The DNA of the CDR3 is TGTGCCAGTAATGCCTCGGGGAAACTGTTTTTT. Protein: CASNASGKLFF.

This sequence joins TRBV14 and TRBJ2-3, with D tentatively TRBD2 (6 bases). The V gene lost 1 base and the J gene lost 1 base, with 18 bases spanning the gap. This CDR3 is 18 amino acids long. The germline CDR1 and CDR2 sequences are SGHDN and FVKESK. The CDR3 loop is CASSQGPVGGRGTDTQYF. As DNA, the CDR3 is TGTGCCAGCAGCCAAGGCCCAGTCGGGGGACGTGGCACAGATACGCAGTATTTT.

Notes on this clone: One end of the junction fails to match germline, which may point to a read error. The chain employs TRBV7-7 and TRBJ1-4; D is uncertain. Germline V gene sequence: CDR1 SSHAT, CDR2 FNYEAQ (reference sequence). The CDR3 totals 13 residues. CDR3 bases: TGTGCTAGCAGCGTCGCCCCTAATGAAAAACTGTTTTTT. It is translated as CASSVAPNEKLFF.

The rearrangement joins TRBV30 to TRBJ1-1, with D perhaps TRBD1 (5 bases). The CDR3 length is 13 residues. Per the germline V gene, CDR1 is GTSNPN and CDR2 is SVGIG (reference sequence). The germline V and J ends were trimmed by 6 bases and 1 base, with 12 bases remaining between them. The CDR3 region is CACWRGTNTEAFF. CDR3 sequence (DNA): TGTGCCTGCTGGCGGGGGACGAACACTGAAGCTTTCTTT.

The gene calls are TRBV7-9 and TRBJ2-6; D gene unclear. V was shortened by 6 bases and J by 0 bases, with 9 bases between the two germline ends. The CDR3 runs 15 residues. Looked up from germline, CDR1 is SEHNR and CDR2 is FQNEAQ (reference sequence). In DNA form, the CDR3 reads TGTGCCAGCAGTGTTTGGGACTCTGGGGCCAACGTCCTGACTTTC. Translation gives CASSVWDSGANVLTF.

The rearrangement uses TRBV11-2 and TRBJ2-7, with a possible D match to TRBD1 (5 bases). The V gene lost 0 bases and the J gene lost 3 bases, with 12 bases spanning the gap. CDR3 size: 15 residues. Germline CDR1 reads SGHAT; CDR2 reads FQNNGV. CDR3 protein: CASSLDLGHLYEQYF. The CDR3 nucleotides read TGTGCCAGCAGCTTAGATCTTGGACATCTCTACGAGCAGTACTTC. The full variable domain, completed using reference TRBV11-2 and TRBJ2-7, is EAGVAQSPRYKIIEKRQSVAFWCNPISGHATLYWYQQILGQGPKLLIQFQNNGVVDDSQLPKDRFSAERLKGVDSTLKIQPAKLEDSAVYLCASSLDLGHLYEQYFGPGTRLTVT.

J is TRBJ2-7 and V is TRBV9; possibly TRBD2 for D (6 bases). Germline values: CDR1 SGDLS, CDR2 YYNGEE. V gave up 0 bases and J gave up 1 base, with 11 bases separating them. The CDR3 is made up of 15 amino acids. CDR3 sequence reads: CASSVGPGTSYEQYF. Here the CDR3 DNA reads TGTGCCAGCAGCGTAGGGCCCGGGACTTCCTACGAGCAGTACTTC.

The V and J genes are TRBV10-1 and TRBJ2-1; D is possibly TRBD2 (5 bases). Germline CDR1 and CDR2: WNHNN and SYGVQD (reference sequence). V lost 0 bases and J lost 7, with 10 bases in between. The CDR3 runs to 14 residues. CDR3 bases: TGCGCCAGCAGTGAGTCGGTGCGAGGGAATGAGCAGTTCTTC. It codes for CASSESVRGNEQFF.

The J gene is TRBJ1-5, the V gene TRBV27; no clear D gene. This CDR3 comprises 13 residues. Trimming removed 2 bases from V and 5 bases from J, with 7 bases in between. Germline CDR1 and CDR2: MNHEY and SMNVEV (reference sequence). This chain's CDR3 is CASSLRVYQPQHF. CDR3 nucleotides: TGTGCCAGCAGTTTAAGGGTCTATCAGCCCCAGCATTTT.

This rearrangement joins TRBV7-2 to TRBJ2-1, with 8 bases fitting TRBD1. Losses at the gene ends were 4 bases for V and 1 base for J; bases not matched to a gene: 3. The CDR3 covers 15 residues. Germline loops: CDR1 SGHTA, CDR2 FQGNSA. CDR3 loop: CASSSGQASYNEQFF. CDR3 DNA: TGTGCCAGCAGCTCGGGACAGGCATCCTACAATGAGCAGTTCTTC.

This chain connects TRBV5-4 to TRBJ1-4; D ambiguous. This CDR3 is 15 amino acids long. V was cut by 4 bases and J by 5 bases, with 15 bases left in between. Germline V gives CDR1 SGHNT, CDR2 YYREEE (reference sequence). This CDR3 reads CASSLPGSGNEKLFF. CDR3 sequence (DNA): TGTGCCAGCAGCCTGCCGGGGAGCGGGAATGAAAAACTGTTTTTT.

This clone was counted a single time. This chain links TRBV29-1 with TRBJ2-5; possible D gene TRBD1, 6 bases. From germline, CDR1 is SQVTM and CDR2 ANQGSEA. V shed 4 bases and J shed 2 bases, with 11 bases lying between them. This CDR3 contains 13 residues. The CDR3 loop reads CSVGQGSQETQYF. In DNA, the CDR3 is TGCAGCGTTGGGCAGGGGTCACAAGAGACCCAGTACTTC.

The genes are TRBV29-1 and TRBJ2-7; D is perhaps TRBD2 (6 bases). Germline-derived CDR1 and CDR2 are SQVTM and ANQGSEA. With 2 bases removed from V and 5 bases from J, the gap between germline ends came to 13 bases. This CDR3 contains 13 residues. The CDR3 nucleotides read TGCAGCGTTGAAAGAGAGGGAGGCAACGAGCAGTACTTC. Translated, it gives CSVEREGGNEQYF.

The chain combines TRBV27 with TRBJ2-1, with unresolved D. CDR1 and CDR2 from the germline V gene are MNHEY and SMNVEV (reference sequence). The CDR3 sequence is 10 residues long. V was shortened by 8 bases and J by 8 bases, with 7 bases between the two germline ends. As DNA, the CDR3 is TGTGCCAGCGGCGCTTATGAGCAGTTCTTC. It translates to CASGAYEQFF.

The rearrangement uses TRBV5-1 and TRBJ2-5; tentative D call: TRBD1 (6 bases). Trimming shortened V by 0 bases and J by 4 bases, and 13 bases separated the two germline ends. The CDR3 length is 15 residues. Germline V gene sequence: CDR1 SGHRS, CDR2 YFSETQ. The CDR3 DNA sequence: TGCGCCAGCAGCTTGGCCGGTAGAGGGGGAGAGACCCAGTACTTC. It is translated as CASSLAGRGGETQYF.

This rearrangement joins TRBV5-1 to TRBJ2-1; D remains unclear. Per the germline V gene, CDR1 is SGHRS and CDR2 is YFSETQ. V was pared by 0 bases and J by 0 bases, with 4 bases between. This CDR3 is 14 amino acids long. The CDR3, as DNA: TGCGCCAGCAGCTTGGATAGCTCCTACAATGAGCAGTTCTTC. Its protein product is CASSLDSSYNEQFF. Variable domain in full (rest from reference TRBV5-1 and TRBJ2-1): KAGVTQTPRYLIKTRGQQVTLSCSPISGHRSVSWYQQTPGQGLQFLFEYFSETQRNKGNFPGRFSGRQFSNSRSEMNVSTLELGDSALYLCASSLDSSYNEQFFGPGTRLTVL.